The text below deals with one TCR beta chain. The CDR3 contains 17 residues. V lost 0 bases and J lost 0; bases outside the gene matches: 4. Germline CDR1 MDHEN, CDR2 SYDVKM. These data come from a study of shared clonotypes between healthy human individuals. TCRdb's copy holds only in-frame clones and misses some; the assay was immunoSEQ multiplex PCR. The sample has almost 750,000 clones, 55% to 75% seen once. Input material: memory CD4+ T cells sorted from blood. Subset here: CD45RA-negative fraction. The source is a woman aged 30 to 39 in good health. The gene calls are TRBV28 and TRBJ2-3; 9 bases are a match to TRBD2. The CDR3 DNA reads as TGTGCCAGCAGTTTATGGGTAACTAGCGGGAGCACAGATACGCAGTATTTT. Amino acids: CASSLWVTSGSTDTQYF.